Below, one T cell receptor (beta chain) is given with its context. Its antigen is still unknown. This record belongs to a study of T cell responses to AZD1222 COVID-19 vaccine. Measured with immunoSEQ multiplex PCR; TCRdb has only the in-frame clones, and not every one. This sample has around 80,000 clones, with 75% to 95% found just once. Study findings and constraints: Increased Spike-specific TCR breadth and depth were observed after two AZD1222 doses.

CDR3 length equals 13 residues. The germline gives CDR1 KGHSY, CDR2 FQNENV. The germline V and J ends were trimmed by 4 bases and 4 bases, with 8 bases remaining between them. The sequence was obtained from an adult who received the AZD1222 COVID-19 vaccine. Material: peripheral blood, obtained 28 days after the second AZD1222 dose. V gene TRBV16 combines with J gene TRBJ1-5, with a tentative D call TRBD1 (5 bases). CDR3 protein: CASSPQGNQPQHF. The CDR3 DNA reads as TGTGCCAGCAGCCCCCAGGGTAATCAGCCCCAGCATTTT.